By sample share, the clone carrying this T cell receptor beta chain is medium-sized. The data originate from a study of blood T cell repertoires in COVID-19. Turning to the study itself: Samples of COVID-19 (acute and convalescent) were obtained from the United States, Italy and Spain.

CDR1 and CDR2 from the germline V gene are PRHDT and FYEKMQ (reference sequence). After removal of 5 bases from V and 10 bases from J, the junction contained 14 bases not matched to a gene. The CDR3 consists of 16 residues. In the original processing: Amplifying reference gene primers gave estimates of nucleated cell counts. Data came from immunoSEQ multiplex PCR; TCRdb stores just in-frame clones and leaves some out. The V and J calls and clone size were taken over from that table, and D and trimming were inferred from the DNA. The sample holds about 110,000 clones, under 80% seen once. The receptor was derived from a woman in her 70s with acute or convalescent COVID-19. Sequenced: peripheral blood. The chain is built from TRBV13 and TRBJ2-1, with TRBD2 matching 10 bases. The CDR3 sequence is CASSPSSSGGQREQFF. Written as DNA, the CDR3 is TGTGCCAGCAGCCCCAGCTCTAGCGGGGGTCAAAGGGAGCAGTTCTTC.